This T cell receptor beta chain was captured by sequencing in a study of T cell responses to AZD1222 COVID-19 vaccine. Points from the study as a whole: Clonal diversity was possibly underestimated; the donors were predominantly white British and more often female.

Of note for this clone: Its antigen is as yet unknown.

The V and J ends lost 0 bases and 3 bases respectively, with 23 bases between them. Germline assignment: CDR1 SQVTM and CDR2 ANQGSEA. There are 18 residues in the CDR3. The assay was immunoSEQ multiplex PCR, and TCRdb's table has in-frame clones only and misses some. The table shows 55,000 to 65,000 clones, with approximately 80% occurring only once. The sequenced sample was peripheral blood, obtained 28 days after the second AZD1222 dose. The J gene is TRBJ1-2, the V gene TRBV29-1; D is unclear. This clonotype originated in an adult who received the AZD1222 COVID-19 vaccine. CDR3 in amino acids: CSVEDPGRGNPADYGYTF. In DNA, the CDR3 is TGCAGCGTTGAAGATCCGGGCCGAGGGAACCCCGCCGACTATGGCTACACCTTC.